These 27 T cell receptor beta chains were sequenced from one sample in a study of CD8 T cells in Susac syndrome. Random hexamers were used to reverse transcribe an amount of roughly 0.5 to 1 ug RNA. TCRdb reanalysed the immunoSEQ multiplex PCR reads using MiXCR and keeps one entry per CDR3 protein. Of fewer than 150,000 distinct CDR3 sequences listed, about 90% are singletons. Sample: CD8+ T cells from PBMCs. These receptors were collected from a human donor with multiple sclerosis.

This chain links TRBV20-1 with TRBJ2-1; the D gene is possibly TRBD2 (6 bases). The V gene's germline CDR1 is DFQATT and CDR2 SNEGSKA (reference sequence). The CDR3 runs to 12 residues. V was clipped by 2 bases and J by 8 bases, with 10 bases between them. CDR3 in DNA: TGCAGTGCTAGATCCGGGAGTTATGAGCAGTTCTTC. It codes for CSARSGSYEQFF.

This clonotype was observed once. This chain uses TRBV7-9 with TRBJ2-2, with D maybe TRBD1 (6 bases). V was trimmed by 3 bases and J by 4 bases, leaving 12 bases between them. Germline V gives CDR1 SEHNR, CDR2 FQNEAQ (reference sequence). The CDR3 length is 15 residues. CDR3 in DNA: TGTGCCAGCAGCTTCACAGGGATAGGCACCGGGGAGCTGTTTTTT. Translated: CASSFTGIGTGELFF.

V usage is TRBV28 and J usage is TRBJ1-5, with a weak D call TRBD1 (5 bases). The CDR3 runs 15 residues. Per the germline V gene, CDR1 is MDHEN and CDR2 is SYDVKM. V lost 3 bases and J 6 bases, leaving 15 bases between the germline ends. The CDR3 nucleotides are TGTGCCAGCAGTTTGGCGGGATCGGACATTCAGCCCCAGCATTTT. Protein sequence: CASSLAGSDIQPQHF.

V is TRBV3-1 and J is TRBJ2-7; weak D call: TRBD1 (6 bases). This CDR3 region has 16 residues. Trimming stripped 3 bases from V and 2 bases from J, with 17 bases between. CDR1 and CDR2 (germline): LGHDT, YNNKEL (reference sequence). CDR3 loop: CASSHAPDSRTYEQYF. In DNA, the CDR3 is TGTGCCAGCAGCCACGCCCCGGACAGCCGAACCTACGAGCAGTACTTC.

V usage is TRBV5-1 and J usage is TRBJ2-1; no clear D. Trimming shortened V by 6 bases and J by 8 bases, and 15 bases separated the two germline ends. Germline V CDR1 and CDR2: SGHRS, YFSETQ. This CDR3 contains 13 residues. The CDR3 region has the DNA TGCGCCAGCACCAAAACGATCGGATATGAGCAGTTCTTC. Translated: CASTKTIGYEQFF.

This clonotype was recorded a few times. This chain joins TRBV24-1 and TRBJ2-2; D call uncertain. The CDR3 is made up of 14 amino acids. Trimming cost V 3 bases and J 2 bases, with 6 bases left between them. CDR1 and CDR2 (germline): KGHDR, SFDVKD. The CDR3 DNA reads as TGTGCCACCAGTGATCTAACCAACACCGGGGAGCTGTTTTTT. This sequence encodes CATSDLTNTGELFF.

The J gene is TRBJ2-1, the V gene TRBV18; D perhaps matches TRBD1 (6 bases). Germline V gene lookup returns CDR1 KGHSH and CDR2 LQKENI. The CDR3 is made up of 15 amino acids. Trimming left V 3 bases short and J 5 bases short, with 14 bases between. The DNA of the CDR3 is TGTGCCAGCTCACCTCAGGGGCGGATGGACAATGAGCAGTTCTTC. Amino acid sequence: CASSPQGRMDNEQFF.

This chain links TRBV12-3 or TRBV12-4 with TRBJ2-3; 8 nucleotides agree with TRBD1. J was trimmed by 3 bases and V by 4 bases; bases with no gene match: 6. The length of the CDR3 is 15 residues. This chain's CDR3 is CASSSPGQDTDTQYF. CDR3 coding DNA: TGTGCCAGCAGTTCCCCGGGACAGGATACAGATACGCAGTATTTT.

The V gene is TRBV28, the J gene TRBJ2-6; D gene ambiguous. The length of the CDR3 is 15 residues. Between the trimmed V and J ends, which lost 5 bases and 0 bases, there was a span of 8 bases. Germline V gene lookup returns CDR1 MDHEN and CDR2 SYDVKM. The CDR3 DNA sequence: TGTGCCAGCAGTCAAGAGAGCTCTGGGGCCAACGTCCTGACTTTC. Translation gives CASSQESSGANVLTF.

CDR3: CASSLLGSGDEKLFF. CDR3 nucleotide sequence: TGTGCCAGCAGTTTGCTCGGGAGCGGGGATGAAAAACTGTTTTTT. The rearrangement links TRBV12-3 or TRBV12-4 to TRBJ1-4, with D unclear. Trimming took off 3 bases at V and 6 bases at J, with 14 bases between the two ends. CDR3 length: 15 amino acids.

The genes are TRBV10-2 and TRBJ2-1, with D possibly matching TRBD2 (6 bases). The V end lost 0 bases, the J end lost 9 bases, and 9 bases lay between the germline ends. The CDR3 sequence is 13 residues long. CDR1 is WSHSY, CDR2 SAAADI, per germline. The CDR3 sequence is CASSESTRPEQFF. The CDR3 DNA follows: TGCGCCAGCAGTGAGTCGACTAGGCCTGAGCAGTTCTTC.

The count of this clonotype is one. The chain recombines TRBV7-9 with TRBJ2-3, with 7 nucleotides matching TRBD2. V was pared by 5 bases and J by 4 bases, with 15 bases of the junction left unmatched. The CDR3 is made up of 17 amino acids. CDR1 and CDR2 from the germline V gene are SEHNR and FQNEAQ (reference sequence). The CDR3 DNA reads as TGTGCCAGCAGCGGGGTCGGGACTAACAAACCCTCAGATACGCAGTATTTT. Translated, it gives CASSGVGTNKPSDTQYF.

This rearrangement joins TRBV6-2 or TRBV6-3 to TRBJ1-1, with D uncertain. V gave up 3 bases and J gave up 1 base, with 6 bases separating them. CDR1 and CDR2 (germline): MNHEY, SVGEGT. This CDR3 has 13 amino acids. As DNA, the CDR3 is TGTGCCAGCAGTTATGAGCAGAACACTGAAGCTTTCTTT. It codes for CASSYEQNTEAFF.

The J gene is TRBJ2-5, the V gene TRBV13, with 15 bases matching TRBD2. Per the germline V gene, CDR1 is PRHDT and CDR2 is FYEKMQ (reference sequence). The CDR3 spans 19 residues. V lost 5 bases and J lost 4; bases outside the gene matches: 14. The CDR3 sequence is CASSEVGTSGRSRGETQYF. Here the CDR3 DNA reads TGTGCCAGCAGCGAAGTCGGGACTAGCGGGAGGAGTCGTGGAGAGACCCAGTACTTC. The full variable domain, in which reference TRBV13 and TRBJ2-5 provide the parts outside the CDR3, is AAGVIQSPRHLIKEKRETATLKCYPIPRHDTVYWYQQGPGQDPQFLISFYEKMQSDKGSIPDRFSAQQFSDYHSELNMSSLELGDSALYFCASSEVGTSGRSRGETQYFGPGTRLLVL.

This clonotype was counted a few times. This rearrangement joins TRBV10-3 to TRBJ2-7; D gene unclear. The ends were cut back, 1 base at V and 3 bases at J, with 1 base in the middle. This CDR3 contains 11 residues. In germline, CDR1 is ENHRY, CDR2 SYGVKD. The CDR3 coding sequence is TGTGCCATCAGTGAGTTCTACGAGCAGTACTTC. Translated: CAISEFYEQYF.

This clonotype was found a few times. The chain is built from TRBV6-2 or TRBV6-3 and TRBJ1-1; D not resolved. This CDR3 has 12 amino acids. V gave up 2 bases and J gave up 7 bases, with 8 bases separating them. CDR1 is MNHEY, CDR2 SVGEGT, per germline. The CDR3 reads CASSYNRIEAFF. CDR3 DNA sequence: TGTGCCAGCAGTTACAACAGAATTGAAGCTTTCTTT.

The rearrangement joins TRBV19 to TRBJ1-1; D call uncertain. The CDR3 contains 13 residues. Trimming took off 5 bases at V and 0 bases at J, with 7 bases between the two ends. From germline, CDR1 is LNHDA and CDR2 SQIVND (reference sequence). CDR3 DNA: TGTGCCAGTAGTTCTATCCTGAACACTGAAGCTTTCTTT. Translated, it gives CASSSILNTEAFF.

This clonotype appeared a few times. The chain carries TRBV27 and TRBJ2-7; 7 nucleotides align to TRBD2. From germline, CDR1 is MNHEY and CDR2 SMNVEV (reference sequence). Trimming removed 4 bases from V and 1 base from J; junction bases left unmatched: 4. The CDR3 is 14 amino acids. CDR3 amino acids: CASSWGGPSYEQYF. In DNA, the CDR3 is TGTGCCAGCAGTTGGGGGGGTCCTTCCTACGAGCAGTACTTC.

This clonotype was counted between two and nine times. The V gene is TRBV6-1, the J gene TRBJ2-7, with TRBD2 matching over 9 bases. Trimming removed 1 base from V and 3 bases from J; junction bases left unmatched: 4. The CDR3 has 15 amino acids. Germline CDR1 and CDR2: MNHNS and SASEGT. CDR3 DNA: TGTGCCAGCAGTGAAGGGCCTAGCGGGAACTACGAGCAGTACTTC. It codes for CASSEGPSGNYEQYF.

This chain joins TRBV27 and TRBJ2-5, with D unresolved. This CDR3 spans 13 amino acids. Germline assignment: CDR1 MNHEY and CDR2 SMNVEV (reference sequence). With 6 bases removed from V and 3 bases from J, the gap between germline ends came to 11 bases. CDR3 bases: TGTGCCAGCAGCCTGATTGTTGAAGAGACCCAGTACTTC. Amino acids: CASSLIVEETQYF.

CDR3 sequence: CASSLWSGRGTDTQYF. In nucleotides, the CDR3 is TGTGCCAGCAGTTTATGGAGCGGGAGGGGCACAGATACGCAGTATTTT. V is TRBV27 and J is TRBJ2-3; 10 bases line up with TRBD2. The CDR3 is 16 amino acids. The V gene's germline CDR1 is MNHEY and CDR2 SMNVEV (reference sequence). Germline trimming cut 1 base from V and 1 base from J; bases unmatched to any gene: 2.

J is TRBJ2-6 and V is TRBV13; no reliable D call. The CDR3 consists of 14 residues. V was trimmed by 6 bases and J by 1 base, leaving 7 bases between them. CDR1 is PRHDT and CDR2 is FYEKMQ in the germline V gene (reference sequence). This CDR3 reads CASRRSSGANVLTF. CDR3 in DNA: TGTGCCAGCAGGAGAAGTTCTGGGGCCAACGTCCTGACTTTC.

V and J are TRBV20-1 and TRBJ2-5; no clear D gene. CDR1 and CDR2 from the germline V gene are DFQATT and SNEGSKA (reference sequence). The CDR3 runs 12 residues. With 1 base removed from V and 5 bases from J, the gap between germline ends came to 8 bases. The CDR3 nucleotides read TGCAGTGCTAGAGCTACGTCTGAGACCCAGTACTTC. Its protein is CSARATSETQYF.

The gene calls are TRBV6-1 and TRBJ2-2; TRBD2 agrees at 8 bases. The trim removed 6 bases at V and 7 bases at J, leaving 13 bases unmatched. In germline, CDR1 is MNHNS, CDR2 SASEGT. The CDR3 extends over 16 amino acids. CDR3 loop: CASSLGDGGRLGELFF. The CDR3 coding sequence is TGTGCCAGCAGCCTCGGGGATGGCGGGAGGCTCGGGGAGCTGTTTTTT.

V gene TRBV7-6 combines with J gene TRBJ2-7; the D gene is possibly TRBD1 (6 bases). CDR1 and CDR2 (germline): SGHVS, FNYEAQ. V shed 5 bases and J shed 2 bases, with 16 bases lying between them. There are 15 residues in the CDR3. Here the CDR3 reads CASSPRDTHTYEQYF. For the CDR3, the DNA is TGTGCCAGCAGCCCAAGGGACACCCACACCTACGAGCAGTACTTC.

This rearrangement joins TRBV19 to TRBJ2-1, with TRBD2 identical over 8 bases. Germline V gene lookup returns CDR1 LNHDA and CDR2 SQIVND (reference sequence). This CDR3 is 14 amino acids long. V shed 3 bases, J shed 5 bases, and the junction held 3 bases outside the gene matches. CDR3 sequence (DNA): TGTGCCAGTAGTATGATAGCGGGACACAATGAGCAGTTCTTC. This translates into CASSMIAGHNEQFF.

The chain joins TRBV7-2 to TRBJ2-7; 10 positions match TRBD2. The CDR3 runs to 14 residues. The germline V gene has CDR1 SGHTA and CDR2 FQGNSA. V shed 3 bases, J shed 5 bases, and the junction held 4 bases outside the gene matches. The CDR3 nucleotides read TGTGCCAGCAGCTTTTCTAGCGGGAGCCACGAGCAGTACTTC. Its protein product is CASSFSSGSHEQYF.